Listed below are T cell receptor beta chains from one sample, sequenced in a study of immune characteristics of hereditary and idiopathic chronic pancreatitis. Data came from immunoSEQ multiplex PCR; TCRdb stores just in-frame clones and leaves some out. The table has over a thousand clones, under 75% seen once; the top ten hold more than 15%. Sequencing was performed on pancreas tissue with hereditary chronic pancreatitis. The receptors stem from a human donor with chronic pancreatitis. Both conserved end residues are part of each CDR3. The D gene is left open where the match is weak. A row's size may be missing; if present it is once, few, many or a size class.

>TRBJ1-1|few|TRBV6-1|NA
TGTGCCAGCACTGAACAGGGTAATGGGAACACTGAAGCTTTCTTT
CASTEQGNGNTEAFF
>TRBJ1-1|NA|TRBV6-2/TRBV6-3|NA
TGTGCCAGCAGTTACAACGCCGAGGACACTGAAGCTTTCTTT
CASSYNAEDTEAFF
>TRBJ1-2|NA|TRBV5-1|NA
TGCGCCAGCAGTGAGACAGCCGGCTACACCTTC
CASSETAGYTF
>TRBJ1-1|NA|TRBV10-3|TRBD1
TGTGCCATCAGCGGACAGGGGTTGAACACTGAAGCTTTCTTT
CAISGQGLNTEAFF
>TRBJ2-1|NA|TRBV19|NA
TGTGCCAGTAGTACCCTTGACAGGAATGAGCAGTTCTTC
CASSTLDRNEQFF
>TRBJ2-7|large|TRBV7-9|TRBD1
TGTGCCAGCAACCGGGACAGGGGGTCTGGCGAGCAGTACTTC
CASNRDRGSGEQYF
>TRBJ2-4|NA|TRBV6-5|TRBD2
TGTGCCAGCACCCTCTCGGGGGGAGAAAACATTCAGTACTTC
CASTLSGGENIQYF
>TRBJ1-1|NA|TRBV10-3|NA
TGTGCCATCAGTGAGGGGGGGCCCCTCTGGCCTGAAGCTTTCTTT
CAISEGGPLWPEAFF
>TRBJ2-7|NA|TRBV2|TRBD2
TGTGCCAGCAGTGGCGACGGGACTAGCGGGAGGGCCCCCTACGAGCAGTACTTC
CASSGDGTSGRAPYEQYF
>TRBJ2-2|NA|TRBV5-1|TRBD1
TGCGCCAGCAGCTTGGATGACAGGGGGACGGACACCGGGGAGCTGTTTTTT
CASSLDDRGTDTGELFF
>TRBJ2-3|NA|TRBV24-1|NA
TGTGCCACCAGTGATTTCAGGGGTACGCAGTATTTT
CATSDFRGTQYF
>TRBJ1-5|NA|TRBV28|TRBD1
TGTGCCAGAGACAGGGGGGGCAATCAGCCCCAGCATTTT
CARDRGGNQPQHF
>TRBJ2-5|NA|TRBV2|NA
TGTGCCAGCAGTGACTTTGGGGAGAGGTCGGCGCAAGAAGAGACCCAGTACTTC
CASSDFGERSAQEETQYF
>TRBJ2-1|NA|TRBV5-1|NA
TGCGCCAGCAGCTTGGCCGGCTCCCTAGCCGGAGTGGTTGAGCAGTTCTTC
CASSLAGSLAGVVEQFF
>TRBJ1-2|few|TRBV5-1|NA
TGCGCCAGCAGCTTGGAACGCACGTTGTATGGCTACACCTTC
CASSLERTLYGYTF
>TRBJ1-2|NA|TRBV3-1/TRBV3-2|NA
TGTGCCAGCAGCCAAGAAGCCGGGACGGCATCTCGATATGGCTACACCTTC
CASSQEAGTASRYGYTF
>TRBJ2-3|NA|TRBV5-5|TRBD2
TGTGCCAGCAGCTCGCTAGCGGGGGGGATCACAGATACGCAGTATTTT
CASSSLAGGITDTQYF
>TRBJ2-1|NA|TRBV30|TRBD2
TGTGCCTGGAACCTAGCGGGGAGGGCCAATGAGCAGTTCTTC
CAWNLAGRANEQFF
>TRBJ2-5|NA|TRBV6-5|TRBD2
TGTGCCAGCAGTTACTGGACTAGCGGGGGGGAAGAGACCCAGTACTTC
CASSYWTSGGEETQYF
>TRBJ1-1|large|TRBV12-5|NA
TGTGCTAGTGGTTTAGGTTCCAGTGAAGCTTTCTTT
CASGLGSSEAFF
>TRBJ2-3|once|TRBV7-9|NA
TGTGCCAGCAGCTTAGGAGGGAACGCACTCGATACGCAGTATTTT
CASSLGGNALDTQYF
>TRBJ1-2|once|TRBV3-1/TRBV3-2|NA
TGTGCCAGCAGCCAAATCCGGGGGCATCACTATGGCTACACCTTC
CASSQIRGHHYGYTF
>TRBJ2-3|large|TRBV27|NA
TGTGCCAGCAGTTTATCAGGGGTCACAGATACGCAGTATTTT
CASSLSGVTDTQYF
>TRBJ1-6|NA|TRBV5-5|NA
TGTGCCAGCAGCTTGGAGGACAGCCCTCTTGGGTCTCCCCTCCACTTT
CASSLEDSPLGSPLHF
>TRBJ1-1|NA|TRBV18|NA
TGTGCCAGCTCACCTCCGCCCGGGACCCCTAACACTGAAGCTTTCTTT
CASSPPPGTPNTEAFF
>TRBJ2-7|NA|TRBV5-1|TRBD1
TGCGCCAGCAGCTTAGCCGGGACAGGGTTTGACGAGCAGTACTTC
CASSLAGTGFDEQYF
>TRBJ2-5|once|TRBV7-7|TRBD1
TGTGCCAGCAGCTTAGGTAGAATGACAGGGGAGCGAGAGACCCAGTACTTC
CASSLGRMTGERETQYF
>TRBJ1-1|NA|TRBV28|NA
TGTGCCAGCAGTTTAATGGAGGGGTACTACACTGAAGCTTTCTTT
CASSLMEGYYTEAFF